This note documents a single TCR beta chain sequence. Germline V CDR1 and CDR2: SQVTM, ANQGSEA. V dropped 6 bases and J dropped 9 bases, with 15 bases sitting between them. This CDR3 is 12 amino acids long. Here immunoSEQ multiplex PCR was the method, and the copy in TCRdb shows in-frame clones only, minus some. The table records some 210,000 clones, roughly 80% of them present only once. This sample stems from a study of cytomegalovirus exposure and HLA in healthy donors. The genes are TRBV29-1 and TRBJ2-1; D may be TRBD1 (5 bases). This clonotype was sampled from a woman between 18 and 30 years old in good health and CMV-seronegative. Sequences were obtained from PBMCs. The CDR3 loop is CSVQLRVSEQFF. The CDR3 DNA sequence: TGCAGCGTCCAACTCAGGGTTTCTGAGCAGTTCTTC.